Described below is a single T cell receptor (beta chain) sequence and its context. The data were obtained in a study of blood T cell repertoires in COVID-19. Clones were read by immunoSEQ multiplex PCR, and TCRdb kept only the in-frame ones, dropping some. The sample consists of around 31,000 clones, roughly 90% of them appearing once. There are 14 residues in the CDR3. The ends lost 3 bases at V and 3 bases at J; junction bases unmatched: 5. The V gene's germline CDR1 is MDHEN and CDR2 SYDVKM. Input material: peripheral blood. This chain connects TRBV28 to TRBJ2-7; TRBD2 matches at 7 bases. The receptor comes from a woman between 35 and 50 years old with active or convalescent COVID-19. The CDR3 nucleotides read TGTGCCAGCAGTTTCGGAACTAGCGTCTACGAGCAGTACTTC. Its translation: CASSFGTSVYEQYF.